A single sample gave rise to the 20 T cell receptor beta chains below, sequenced in a study of T cells in tumors after PD-1 blockade. Sequenced by immunoSEQ multiplex PCR; TCRdb stores in-frame clones only, minus some. The table has 54,000 or so clones, over 75% seen once. Here the sequenced sample was PBMCs, taken before anti-PD-1 treatment. The receptors originated from a human donor with basal cell carcinoma.

The chain employs TRBV7-9 and TRBJ2-3; 9 nucleotides align to TRBD2. Germline V gene lookup returns CDR1 SEHNR and CDR2 FQNEAQ (reference sequence). Unmatched junction bases numbered 12, after V lost 3 bases and J lost 5 bases. The CDR3 length is 17 residues. As DNA, the CDR3 is TGTGCCAGCAGCTTGGGGGCGGCGGGGGGGGTACAAGATACGCAGTATTTT. Amino acids: CASSLGAAGGVQDTQYF. The full variable domain, in which reference TRBV7-9 and TRBJ2-3 provide the parts outside the CDR3, is DTGVSQNPRHKITKRGQNVTFRCDPISEHNRLYWYRQTLGQGPEFLTYFQNEAQLEKSRLLSDRFSAERPKGSFSTLEIQRTEQGDSAMYLCASSLGAAGGVQDTQYFGPGTRLTVL.

Regarding this clone: The junction departs from the called germline gene at one end, perhaps through a read error. The genes are TRBV7-7 and TRBJ1-2, with D uncertain. Germline V gene data show CDR1 as SSHAT and CDR2 as FNYEAQ (reference sequence). This CDR3 has 16 residues. The chain's CDR3 is CASSLCGPKDNYGYTF. In DNA form, the CDR3 reads TGTGCTAGCAGCTTATGCGGGCCGAAAGATAACTATGGCTACACCTTC.

The chain employs TRBV18 and TRBJ1-5; unclear D gene. V was pared by 4 bases and J by 6 bases, with 10 bases between. Per germline, CDR1 KGHSH and CDR2 LQKENI. The length of the CDR3 is 13 residues. CDR3 region: CASSRRETQPQHF. The CDR3 bases are TGTGCCAGCTCACGAAGGGAGACTCAGCCCCAGCATTTT.

V is TRBV11-3 and J is TRBJ2-1; 13 bases are shared with TRBD2. The V segment lost 6 bases and the J segment 9 bases; nucleotides outside the gene matches: 11. CDR3 length equals 16 residues. Per the germline V gene, CDR1 is SGHNT and CDR2 is YENEEA. The CDR3 protein is CASSSLAGGLLGEQFF. The CDR3 nucleotides are TGTGCCAGCAGTTCACTAGCGGGGGGGCTATTGGGTGAGCAGTTCTTC. The full variable domain, with the rest looked up from reference TRBV11-3 and TRBJ2-1, is EAGVVQSPRYKIIEKKQPVAFWCNPISGHNTLYWYLQNLGQGPELLIRYENEEAVDDSQLPKDRFSAERLKGVDSTLKIQPAELGDSAVYLCASSSLAGGLLGEQFFGPGTRLTVL.

The J gene is TRBJ2-3, the V gene TRBV4-2; D is unclear. V gave up 3 bases and J gave up 4 bases, with 14 bases separating them. Germline CDR1 LGHNA, CDR2 YNFKEQ. The CDR3 loop spans 15 amino acids. The CDR3 region is CASSQGDPFSDTQYF. Written as DNA, the CDR3 is TGTGCCAGCAGCCAGGGCGACCCGTTCTCAGATACGCAGTATTTT.

This clone appeared once. V gene TRBV7-6 combines with J gene TRBJ2-1; D not resolved. Looked up from germline, CDR1 is SGHVS and CDR2 is FNYEAQ. Between the trimmed V and J ends, which lost 1 base and 5 bases, there was a span of 6 bases. The CDR3 totals 13 residues. In DNA form, the CDR3 reads TGTGCCAGCAGCTTAGGGGCCGACAATGAGCAGTTCTTC. Its translation is CASSLGADNEQFF.

The rearrangement joins TRBV2 to TRBJ2-7; D may correspond to TRBD1 or TRBD2 (7 bases each). CDR1 SNHLY and CDR2 FYNNEI come from the germline V gene. The CDR3 sequence is 14 residues long. The ends were cut back, 7 bases at V and 3 bases at J, with 16 bases in the middle. CDR3 residues: CASTRGRGGYEQYF. Written as DNA, the CDR3 is TGTGCCAGCACCAGGGGGAGGGGCGGCTACGAGCAGTACTTC.

As concerns this clone: Other DNA sequences from this sample encode an identical CDR3 as well. V usage is TRBV3-1 (or the pseudogene TRBV3-2) and J usage is TRBJ2-2, with 10 bases aligning to TRBD1. This CDR3 is built from 18 residues. The germline CDR1 and CDR2 sequences are LGHDT and YNNKEL (reference sequence). V trimming: 2 bases; J trimming: 5 bases; junction bases outside the gene matches: 11. The DNA of the CDR3 is TGTGCCAGCAGCCAACAACTGCCGGGACAGGGGTTGACCGGGGAGCTGTTTTTT. It codes for CASSQQLPGQGLTGELFF.

This chain uses TRBV6-5 with TRBJ1-2; maybe TRBD1 (6 bases). Germline assignment: CDR1 MNHEY and CDR2 SVGAGI. The CDR3 has 13 amino acids. V was clipped by 6 bases and J by 2 bases, with 10 bases between them. The CDR3 sequence: CASSLDSNYGYTF. In DNA, the CDR3 is TGTGCCAGCAGCCTGGACAGCAACTATGGCTACACCTTC.

This clone has just one count. The chain has TRBV5-4 and TRBJ2-7; a weak D match, TRBD1 (7 bases). Per germline, CDR1 SGHNT and CDR2 YYREEE (reference sequence). The CDR3 loop spans 13 amino acids. V was shortened by 4 bases and J by 7 bases, with 15 bases between the two germline ends. Here the CDR3 reads CASSPGGQREQYF. The CDR3, as DNA: TGTGCCAGCAGCCCCGGGGGACAGCGGGAGCAGTACTTC.

The chain joins TRBV5-4 to TRBJ2-2, with TRBD2 matching 8 bases. The J segment lost 7 bases and the V segment lost 4 bases, leaving 12 bases of the junction unmatched. Germline CDR1 and CDR2: SGHNT and YYREEE (reference sequence). This CDR3 has 16 residues. The CDR3 bases are TGTGCCAGCAGCCCCAGCGGGGGCCCCCTCGGCGGGGAGCTGTTTTTT. It yields the protein CASSPSGGPLGGELFF.

The rearrangement uses TRBV13 and TRBJ2-1; 10 bases match TRBD2. Unmatched junction bases numbered 5, after V lost 1 base and J lost 8 bases. This CDR3 is 15 amino acids long. From germline, CDR1 is PRHDT and CDR2 FYEKMQ (reference sequence). CDR3 residues: CASSLAPSGGDEQFF. The CDR3 region has the DNA TGTGCCAGCAGCTTAGCGCCTAGCGGGGGCGATGAGCAGTTCTTC.

The rearrangement joins TRBV5-1 to TRBJ1-1; the D gene is possibly TRBD1 (5 bases). The CDR3 length is 17 residues. Trimming left V 3 bases short and J 4 bases short, with 22 bases between. Germline assignment: CDR1 SGHRS and CDR2 YFSETQ. CDR3 bases: TGCGCCAGCAGCTCGAGACGGGTTTCGCAGGGAGGCACTGAAGCTTTCTTT. Protein sequence: CASSSRRVSQGGTEAFF.

The gene calls are TRBV6-5 and TRBJ2-7; D possibly matches TRBD1 or TRBD2 (5 bases each). V was pared by 8 bases and J by 7 bases, with 15 bases between. Germline CDR1 reads MNHEY; CDR2 reads SVGAGI. The CDR3 runs 12 residues. In nucleotides, the CDR3 is TGTGCCAGCCGGGACCGGCTCGGAGAGCAGTACTTC. Encoded protein: CASRDRLGEQYF.

V usage is TRBV6-5 and J usage is TRBJ2-7, with TRBD2 identical over 7 bases. Germline CDR1 reads MNHEY; CDR2 reads SVGAGI. The CDR3 is 12 residues long. The CDR3 DNA follows: TGTGCGACGTTCGGGGGGACCTACGAGCAGTACTTC. Translated: CATFGGTYEQYF.

This chain joins TRBV6-1 and TRBJ1-4; no definite D call. This CDR3 has 13 residues. CDR1 is MNHNS and CDR2 is SASEGT in the germline V gene. Trimming cost V 3 bases and J 7 bases, with 9 bases left between them. The CDR3 here is CASSEGRPEKLFF. For the CDR3, the DNA is TGTGCCAGCAGTGAGGGCAGGCCTGAAAAACTGTTTTTT.

This chain links TRBV30 with TRBJ2-7; TRBD2 is a possible D gene (5 bases). Trimming removed 3 bases from V and 3 bases from J, with 12 bases in between. This CDR3 has 13 amino acids. The germline V gene has CDR1 GTSNPN and CDR2 SVGIG (reference sequence). The CDR3 DNA reads TGTGCCTGGAGGACGGGGTCTGGCTACGAGCAGTACTTC. As protein: CAWRTGSGYEQYF. The full variable domain, completed using reference TRBV30 and TRBJ2-7, is SQTIHQWPATLVQPVGSPLSLECTVEGTSNPNLYWYRQAAGRGLQLLFYSVGIGQISSEVPQNLSASRPQDRQFILSSKKLLLSDSGFYLCAWRTGSGYEQYFGPGTRLTVT.

The chain is built from TRBV2 and TRBJ2-2; no firm D call. V was pared by 1 base and J by 6 bases, with 6 bases between. From germline, CDR1 is SNHLY and CDR2 FYNNEI. The CDR3 totals 13 residues. This CDR3 reads CASSEGGSGELFF. The CDR3 DNA is TGTGCCAGCAGTGAAGGGGGATCCGGGGAGCTGTTTTTT.

The rearrangement uses TRBV27 and TRBJ2-7, with D hard to call. Germline V gene sequence: CDR1 MNHEY, CDR2 SMNVEV (reference sequence). This CDR3 has 12 amino acids. V was trimmed by 5 bases and J by 2 bases, leaving 7 bases between them. The chain's CDR3 is CASSGRAYEQYF. DNA of the CDR3: TGTGCCAGCAGTGGACGAGCCTACGAGCAGTACTTC.

This chain joins TRBV6-1 and TRBJ2-4, with 12 nucleotides matching TRBD1. Trimming cost V 3 bases and J 1 base; bases outside gene matches: 4. This CDR3 region has 17 residues. In germline, CDR1 is MNHNS, CDR2 SASEGT. CDR3 sequence (DNA): TGTGCCAGCAGTGAGGGGACAGGGGGCTTCGCCAAAAACATTCAGTACTTC. Residues: CASSEGTGGFAKNIQYF.